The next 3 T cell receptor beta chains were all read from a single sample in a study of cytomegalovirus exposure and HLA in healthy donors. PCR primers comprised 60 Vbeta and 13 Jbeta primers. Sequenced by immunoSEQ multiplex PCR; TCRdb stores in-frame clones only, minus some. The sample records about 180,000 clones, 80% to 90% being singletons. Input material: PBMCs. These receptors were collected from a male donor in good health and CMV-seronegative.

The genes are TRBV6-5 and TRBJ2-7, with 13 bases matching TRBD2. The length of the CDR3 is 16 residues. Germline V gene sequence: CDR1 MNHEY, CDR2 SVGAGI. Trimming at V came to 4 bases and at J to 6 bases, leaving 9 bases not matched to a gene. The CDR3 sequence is CASSFRLAGGTGEQYF. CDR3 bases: TGTGCCAGCAGTTTCAGACTAGCGGGAGGTACGGGCGAGCAGTACTTC.

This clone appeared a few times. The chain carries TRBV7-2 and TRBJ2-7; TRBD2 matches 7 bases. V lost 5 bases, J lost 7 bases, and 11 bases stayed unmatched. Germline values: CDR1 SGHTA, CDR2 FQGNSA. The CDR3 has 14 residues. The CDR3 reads CASSRVLTGGEQYF. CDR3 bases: TGTGCCAGCAGCCGGGTATTAACGGGGGGTGAGCAGTACTTC.

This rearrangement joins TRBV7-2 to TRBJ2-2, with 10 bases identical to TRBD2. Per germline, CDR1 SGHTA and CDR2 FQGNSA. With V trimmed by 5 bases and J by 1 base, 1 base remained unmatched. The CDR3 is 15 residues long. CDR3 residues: CASSRTSGNTGELFF. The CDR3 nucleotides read TGTGCCAGCAGCAGGACTAGCGGGAACACCGGGGAGCTGTTTTTT.